The following is a TCR beta chain sequence with its context. The sample originates from a study of blood T cell repertoires in COVID-19. Assay used: immunoSEQ multiplex PCR; TCRdb lists only in-frame clones, some missing. Of about 240,000 clones listed, around nine tenths were seen once; the top ten hold over 6%. CDR1 is MNHEY and CDR2 is SVGEGT in the germline V gene. Trimming stripped 2 bases from V and 1 base from J, with 11 bases between. This CDR3 spans 15 amino acids. The chain uses TRBV6-2 or TRBV6-3 and TRBJ1-2, with D possibly TRBD1 on 5 matching bases. The sample comprised peripheral blood. This TCR came from a woman in her 70s with active or convalescent COVID-19. CDR3: CASSYAGTLNYGYTF. The DNA of the CDR3 is TGTGCCAGCAGTTACGCGGGGACCCTTAACTATGGCTACACCTTC.